This is a list of T cell receptor beta chains from one sample in a study of T-cell reconstitution after alpha-beta-depleted transplantation in children. Via MiXCR, TCRdb re-called the PCR reads, giving one row per CDR3 protein. Of 490,000 or so distinct CDR3 sequences in the sample, under 15% were seen once. The material was PBMCs from the stem cell graft donor, obtained from the stem cell graft. These receptors were obtained from a human donor who donated a stem cell graft to a child with combined immunodeficiency. CDR3s include the opening cysteine and the closing phenylalanine or tryptophan. Each record gives: J gene, D gene, V gene, clone size, CDR3 DNA, CDR3 protein. D genes are given only for firm matches. Clone size, where shown, is once, few, many, or a class for clones that have expanded.

j_gene: TRBJ2-4
d_gene: NA
v_gene: TRBV2
abundance: once
CDR3nt: TGTGCCAGCAGCCCCTGGGGGGGGCGTGATAAAAACATTCAGTACTTC
CDR3aa: CASSPWGGRDKNIQYF

j_gene: TRBJ2-3
d_gene: TRBD2
v_gene: TRBV6-5
abundance: NA
CDR3nt: TGTGCCAGCAGTTCACTCATGAGCGGGAGGGTAGATACGCAGTATTTT
CDR3aa: CASSSLMSGRVDTQYF

j_gene: TRBJ2-1
d_gene: NA
v_gene: TRBV19
abundance: few
CDR3nt: TGTGCCAGTAGTATCGGGGCAGGGTCTACTTACTCCTACAATGAGCAGTTCTTC
CDR3aa: CASSIGAGSTYSYNEQFF

j_gene: TRBJ2-1
d_gene: NA
v_gene: TRBV4-3
abundance: few
CDR3nt: TGCGCCAGCAGCCAGGCCGGGGACGCTGAGCAGTTCTTC
CDR3aa: CASSQAGDAEQFF

j_gene: TRBJ1-1
d_gene: NA
v_gene: TRBV27
abundance: few
CDR3nt: TGTGCCAGCAGTGCGGACAGCATAGGGGGGCTTGTCACTGAAGCTTTCTTT
CDR3aa: CASSADSIGGLVTEAFF

j_gene: TRBJ1-2
d_gene: NA
v_gene: TRBV10-3
abundance: NA
CDR3nt: TGTGCCATCAGTGTAAGGCCCGAAACAGTGAACTATGGCTACACCTTC
CDR3aa: CAISVRPETVNYGYTF

j_gene: TRBJ2-5
d_gene: TRBD1
v_gene: TRBV12-3/TRBV12-4
abundance: many
CDR3nt: TGTGCCAGCTCCCATGGAGCAGGGGGCATCAGAGAGACCCAGTACTTC
CDR3aa: CASSHGAGGIRETQYF

j_gene: TRBJ2-5
d_gene: TRBD2
v_gene: TRBV4-2
abundance: few
CDR3nt: TGTGCCAGCAGCCAAGATCAGGGCGGGGGGACGAAGACCCAGTACTTC
CDR3aa: CASSQDQGGGTKTQYF

j_gene: TRBJ2-1
d_gene: TRBD2
v_gene: TRBV11-2
abundance: few
CDR3nt: TGTGCCAGCACCTGGACTAGCGCTTGGAGTGAGCAGTTCTTC
CDR3aa: CASTWTSAWSEQFF

j_gene: TRBJ1-1
d_gene: TRBD1
v_gene: TRBV15
abundance: few
CDR3nt: TGTGCCACCAGCAGAGATCAGGGACAGAGGAAAGCTTTCTTT
CDR3aa: CATSRDQGQRKAFF

j_gene: TRBJ2-5
d_gene: NA
v_gene: TRBV12-3/TRBV12-4
abundance: many
CDR3nt: TGTGCCAGCAGTTTTTCGGCGGGTCTAGGGACCCAGTACTTC
CDR3aa: CASSFSAGLGTQYF

j_gene: TRBJ1-5
d_gene: TRBD1
v_gene: TRBV12-3/TRBV12-4
abundance: NA
CDR3nt: TGTGCCAGCAGTTTACGGACAGGGCATCGTCAGCCCCAGCATTTT
CDR3aa: CASSLRTGHRQPQHF

j_gene: TRBJ2-3
d_gene: TRBD2
v_gene: TRBV11-2
abundance: NA
CDR3nt: TGTGCCAGCAGCTTCGGGGGTGCGGGGGGGCTGACAGATACGCAGTATTTT
CDR3aa: CASSFGGAGGLTDTQYF